This TCR beta chain is from a study of regulatory T cells in long-lasting Graves disease. Study-wide results and limits: Peripheral blood was the sole material, not thyroid tissue.

The CDR3 spans 17 residues. Germline V gene lookup returns CDR1 MDHEN and CDR2 SYDVKM. Time point: newly diagnosed GD, antithyroid drugs for less than 3 months. There was RNA extracted from PBMCs, and the TCR library was made from it. This clonotype was observed a few times. The target antigen is unknown. Germline and junction disagree at one end, which may indicate a read error. With iRepertoire HTBI primers and Arm-PCR of CDR3 regions, TCR beta libraries were built. TCRdb re-analysed the multiplex PCR reads in MiXCR, keeping a single row per CDR3 protein. This table has roughly 560,000 distinct CDR3 sequences, roughly 15% appearing once. The data were also submitted as part of a second study, on T cells in Graves' hyperthyroidism and ophthalmopathy. That paper notes: The patients, who ranged from 18 to 65 in age, presented with newly diagnosed hyperthyroidism lasting under 2 months. The TCR CDR3 first-round RT-PCR relied on the HTBI primer set.

This sequence was found in a woman aged 40-65 years with Graves disease. The rearrangement joins TRBV28 to TRBJ2-7, with D possibly being TRBD1 (6 bases). The input for sequencing was peripheral blood mononuclear cells (PBMCs), taken at new diagnosis, from a patient treated with antithyroid drugs. The DNA for the CDR3 is TGTGCCAGCAGTAGCAACAGGGTAGCCCTGTTCGGCTACGAGCGGTACTTC. It translates to CASSSNRVALFGYERYF.